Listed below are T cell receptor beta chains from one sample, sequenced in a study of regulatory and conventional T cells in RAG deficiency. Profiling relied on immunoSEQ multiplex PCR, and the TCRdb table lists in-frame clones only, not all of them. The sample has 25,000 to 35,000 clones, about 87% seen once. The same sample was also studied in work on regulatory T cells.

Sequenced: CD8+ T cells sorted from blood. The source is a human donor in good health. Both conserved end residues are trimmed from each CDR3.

CDR3aa: ASSLWGGSTNEKLF
v_gene: TRBV27
j_gene: TRBJ1-4

CDR3aa: ASSQGGRGIEAQY
v_gene: TRBV14
j_gene: TRBJ2-5

CDR3aa: ASSSTGLASSYEQY
v_gene: TRBV11-2
j_gene: TRBJ2-7

CDR3aa: ASSLRANDGDQPQH
v_gene: TRBV4-1
j_gene: TRBJ1-5

CDR3aa: AGDTPPLH
v_gene: TRBV6-1
j_gene: TRBJ1-6

CDR3aa: ASSIVRGGGNTEAF
v_gene: TRBV19
j_gene: TRBJ1-1

CDR3aa: ASSLEYSGPAGYGYT
v_gene: TRBV7-9
j_gene: TRBJ1-2

CDR3aa: ASSLYVRGPGAF
v_gene: TRBV28
j_gene: TRBJ1-1

CDR3aa: ASGPTRIHEQF
v_gene: TRBV5-1
j_gene: TRBJ2-1

CDR3aa: ASSFPTSGGSYEQY
v_gene: TRBV7-9
j_gene: TRBJ2-7

CDR3aa: ASSSGLSNEQF
v_gene: TRBV27
j_gene: TRBJ2-1

CDR3aa: ASSSTGLAGVSNEQF
v_gene: TRBV27
j_gene: TRBJ2-1

CDR3aa: AWRVGTGERQPQH
v_gene: TRBV30
j_gene: TRBJ1-5

CDR3aa: ASSSQAGATDTQY
v_gene: TRBV7-8
j_gene: TRBJ2-3

CDR3aa: ASSAASGRARSYEQY
v_gene: TRBV2
j_gene: TRBJ2-7

CDR3aa: ASSLFRGVTTDTQY
v_gene: TRBV27
j_gene: TRBJ2-3

CDR3aa: ASSPRLAGGPEF
v_gene: TRBV19
j_gene: TRBJ2-1

CDR3aa: ASSPPNVYEQY
v_gene: TRBV7-6
j_gene: TRBJ2-7

CDR3aa: ASSLSGTGDYGYT
v_gene: TRBV7-9
j_gene: TRBJ1-2

CDR3aa: ASTSPQVGERTEAF
v_gene: TRBV19
j_gene: TRBJ1-1

CDR3aa: ASRTSVGGTGELF
v_gene: TRBV9
j_gene: TRBJ2-2